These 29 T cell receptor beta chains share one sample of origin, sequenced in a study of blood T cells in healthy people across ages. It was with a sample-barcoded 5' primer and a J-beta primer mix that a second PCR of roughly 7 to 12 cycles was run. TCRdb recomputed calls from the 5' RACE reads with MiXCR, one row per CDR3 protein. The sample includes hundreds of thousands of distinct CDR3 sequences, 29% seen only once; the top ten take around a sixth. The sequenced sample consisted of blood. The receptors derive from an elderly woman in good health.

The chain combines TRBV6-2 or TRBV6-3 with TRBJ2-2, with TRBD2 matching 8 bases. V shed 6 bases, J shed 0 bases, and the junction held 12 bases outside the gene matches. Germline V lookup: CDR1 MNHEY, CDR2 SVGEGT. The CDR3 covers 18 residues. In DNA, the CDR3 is TGTGCCAGCAGCCCTAACCCCCGTAGCGGGGCGAACACCGGGGAGCTGTTTTTT. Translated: CASSPNPRSGANTGELFF.

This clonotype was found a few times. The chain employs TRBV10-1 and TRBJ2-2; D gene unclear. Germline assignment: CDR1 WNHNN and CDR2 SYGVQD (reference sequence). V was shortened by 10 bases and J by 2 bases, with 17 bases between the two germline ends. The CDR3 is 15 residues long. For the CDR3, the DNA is TGCGCCATCCTACTTAAGGGATACAACACCGGGGAGCTGTTTTTT. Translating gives CAILLKGYNTGELFF.

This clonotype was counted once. The CDR3 coding sequence is TGTGCCAGCAGTTGGCGGGGCAGTAGTTCTGAAGCTTTCTTT. Translated: CASSWRGSSSEAFF. The chain has TRBV28 and TRBJ1-1; a possible D gene is TRBD1 (5 bases). The V and J ends lost 4 bases and 6 bases respectively, with 15 bases between them. This CDR3 has 14 amino acids. Germline V gene sequence: CDR1 MDHEN, CDR2 SYDVKM. Full variable domain (remainder filled in from reference TRBV28 and TRBJ1-1): DVKVTQSSRYLVKRTGEKVFLECVQDMDHENMFWYRQDPGLGLRLIYFSYDVKMKEKGDIPEGYSVSREKKERFSLILESASTNQTSMYLCASSWRGSSSEAFFGQGTRLTVV.

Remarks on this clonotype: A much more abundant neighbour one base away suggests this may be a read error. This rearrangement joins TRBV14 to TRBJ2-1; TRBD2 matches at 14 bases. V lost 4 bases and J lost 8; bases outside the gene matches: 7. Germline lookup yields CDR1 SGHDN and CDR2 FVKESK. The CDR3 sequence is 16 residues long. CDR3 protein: CASSPWTSGGRDEQFF. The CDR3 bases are TGTGCCAGCAGCCCCTGGACTAGCGGGGGGAGGGATGAGCAGTTCTTC.

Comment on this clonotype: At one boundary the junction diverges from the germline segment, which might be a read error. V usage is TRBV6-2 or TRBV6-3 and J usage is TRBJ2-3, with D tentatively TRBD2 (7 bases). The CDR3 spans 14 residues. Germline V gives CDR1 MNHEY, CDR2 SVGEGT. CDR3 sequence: CTSRGARVSDTQYF. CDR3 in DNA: TGTACCAGCCGGGGGGCCCGTGTCTCAGATACGCAGTATTTT.

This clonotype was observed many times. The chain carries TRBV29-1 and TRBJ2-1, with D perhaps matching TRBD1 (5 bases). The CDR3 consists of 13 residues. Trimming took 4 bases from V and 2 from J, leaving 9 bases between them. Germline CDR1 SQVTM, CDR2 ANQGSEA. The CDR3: CSVGQKTYNEQFF. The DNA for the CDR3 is TGCAGCGTTGGACAGAAGACCTACAATGAGCAGTTCTTC.

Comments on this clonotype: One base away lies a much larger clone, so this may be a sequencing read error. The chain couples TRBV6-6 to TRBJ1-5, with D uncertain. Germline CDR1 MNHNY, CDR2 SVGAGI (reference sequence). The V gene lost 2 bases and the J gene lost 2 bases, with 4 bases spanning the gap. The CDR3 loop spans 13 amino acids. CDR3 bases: TGTGCCAGCAGTTACATGGGCAATCAGCCCCAGCATTTT. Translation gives CASSYMGNQPQHF.

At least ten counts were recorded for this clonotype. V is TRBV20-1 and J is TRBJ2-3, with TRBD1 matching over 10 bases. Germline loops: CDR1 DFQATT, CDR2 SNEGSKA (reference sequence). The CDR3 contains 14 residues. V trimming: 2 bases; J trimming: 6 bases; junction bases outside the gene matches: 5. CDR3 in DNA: TGCAGTGCTAGAACGGACAGGGGGACCGATACGCAGTATTTT. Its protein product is CSARTDRGTDTQYF.

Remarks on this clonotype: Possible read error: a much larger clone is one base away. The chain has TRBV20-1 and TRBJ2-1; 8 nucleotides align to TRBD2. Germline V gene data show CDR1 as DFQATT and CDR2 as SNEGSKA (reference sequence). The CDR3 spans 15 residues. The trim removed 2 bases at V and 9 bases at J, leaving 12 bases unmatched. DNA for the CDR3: TGCAGTGCTAGAATCCCAACGGGGGGGTTGGGTGAGCAGTTCTTC. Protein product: CSARIPTGGLGEQFF.

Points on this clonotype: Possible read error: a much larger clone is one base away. This CDR3 reads CASSQGGIGFYNEQYF. Here the CDR3 DNA reads TGTGCCAGCAGTCAAGGGGGAATCGGATTCTACAATGAGCAGTACTTC. The genes are TRBV6-2 or TRBV6-3 and TRBJ2-7; perhaps TRBD1 as D (6 bases). This CDR3 is 16 amino acids long. The V gene lost 5 bases and the J gene lost 7 bases, with 24 bases spanning the gap. Germline V gene sequence: CDR1 MNHEY, CDR2 SVGEGT.

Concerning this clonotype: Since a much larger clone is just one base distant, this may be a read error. CDR3 sequence reads: CASERTSGGEETQFF. The CDR3 nucleotides read TGTGCCAGCGAAAGGACTAGCGGGGGAGAAGAGACCCAGTTCTTC. This chain connects TRBV6-5 to TRBJ2-1, with 13 bases fitting TRBD2. Trimming removed 8 bases from V and 13 bases from J; junction bases left unmatched: 14. Germline loops: CDR1 MNHEY, CDR2 SVGAGI. CDR3 length: 15 amino acids.

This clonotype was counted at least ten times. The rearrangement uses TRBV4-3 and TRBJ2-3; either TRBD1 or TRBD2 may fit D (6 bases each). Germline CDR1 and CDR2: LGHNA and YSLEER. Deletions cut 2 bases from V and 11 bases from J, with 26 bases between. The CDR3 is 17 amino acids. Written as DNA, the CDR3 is TGCGCCAGCAGCCAACACTTTGGGGGGCCCGGCTTGAGCGTGCAGTATTTT. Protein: CASSQHFGGPGLSVQYF.

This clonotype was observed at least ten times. CDR3 in amino acids: CASSTSDRGLGDTQYF. The CDR3 DNA reads as TGTGCCAGCAGTACCTCCGACAGGGGGCTTGGTGATACGCAGTATTTT. The rearrangement uses TRBV6-5 and TRBJ2-3; 10 positions agree with TRBD1. The CDR3 sequence is 16 residues long. Germline-derived CDR1 and CDR2 are MNHEY and SVGAGI. V lost 5 bases and J lost 6; bases outside the gene matches: 11.

The CDR3: CASSKNGGRALDTQYF. The CDR3 nucleotides read TGTGCCAGCAGCAAAAACGGCGGGAGGGCCTTAGATACGCAGTATTTT. The chain joins TRBV21-1 to TRBJ2-3; the table calls TRBD2, which could not be checked here. TRBV21-1 is labeled a pseudogene. The CDR3 covers 16 residues.

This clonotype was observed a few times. The CDR3 sequence: CASSYQRKSGEKLFF. In DNA form, the CDR3 reads TGTGCCAGCAGTTACCAGCGGAAGAGCGGTGAAAAACTGTTTTTT. The chain links TRBV6-5 to TRBJ1-4; D remains ambiguous. The CDR3 runs to 15 residues. With 2 bases removed from V and 7 bases from J, the gap between germline ends came to 14 bases. Germline values: CDR1 MNHEY, CDR2 SVGAGI.

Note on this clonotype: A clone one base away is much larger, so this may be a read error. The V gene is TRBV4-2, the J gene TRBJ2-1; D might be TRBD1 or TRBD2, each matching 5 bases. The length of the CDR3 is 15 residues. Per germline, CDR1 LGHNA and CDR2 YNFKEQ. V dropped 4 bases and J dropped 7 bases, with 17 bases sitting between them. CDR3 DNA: TGTGCCAGCAGCCCGGGACCACTAGGTAATAATGAGCAGTTCTTC. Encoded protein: CASSPGPLGNNEQFF.

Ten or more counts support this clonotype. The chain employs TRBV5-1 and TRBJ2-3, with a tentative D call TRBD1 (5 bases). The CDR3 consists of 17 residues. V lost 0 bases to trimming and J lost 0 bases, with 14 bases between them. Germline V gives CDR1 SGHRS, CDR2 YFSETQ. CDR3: CASSLAVRAGSTDTQYF. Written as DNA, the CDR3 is TGCGCCAGCAGCTTGGCCGTAAGGGCAGGGAGCACAGATACGCAGTATTTT. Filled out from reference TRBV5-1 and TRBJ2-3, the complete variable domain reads KAGVTQTPRYLIKTRGQQVTLSCSPISGHRSVSWYQQTPGQGLQFLFEYFSETQRNKGNFPGRFSGRQFSNSRSEMNVSTLELGDSALYLCASSLAVRAGSTDTQYFGPGTRLTVL.

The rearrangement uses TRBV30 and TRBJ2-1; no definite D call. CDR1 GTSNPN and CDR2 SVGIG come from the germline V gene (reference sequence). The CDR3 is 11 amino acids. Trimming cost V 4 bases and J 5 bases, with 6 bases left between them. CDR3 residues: CAWKRNNEQFF. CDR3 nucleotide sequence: TGTGCCTGGAAACGGAACAATGAGCAGTTCTTC.

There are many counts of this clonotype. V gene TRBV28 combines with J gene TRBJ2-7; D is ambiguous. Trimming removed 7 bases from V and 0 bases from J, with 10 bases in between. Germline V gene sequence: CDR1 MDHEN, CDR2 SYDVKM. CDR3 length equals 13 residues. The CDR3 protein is CASKAARSYEQYF. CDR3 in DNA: TGTGCCAGCAAGGCAGCCCGCTCCTACGAGCAGTACTTC.

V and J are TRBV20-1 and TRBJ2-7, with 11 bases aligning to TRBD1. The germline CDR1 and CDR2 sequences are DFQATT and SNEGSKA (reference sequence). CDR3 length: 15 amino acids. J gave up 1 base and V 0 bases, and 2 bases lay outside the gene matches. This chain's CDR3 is CSAREGTGGSYEQYF. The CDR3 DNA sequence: TGCAGTGCTAGAGAAGGGACAGGGGGTTCCTACGAGCAGTACTTC.

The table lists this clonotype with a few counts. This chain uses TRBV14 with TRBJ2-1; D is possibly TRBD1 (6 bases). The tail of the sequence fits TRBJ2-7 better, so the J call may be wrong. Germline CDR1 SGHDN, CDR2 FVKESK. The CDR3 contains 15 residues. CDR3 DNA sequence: TGTGCCAGCAGCCCCCAGGGGATAAAGAACAATGAGCAGTACTTC. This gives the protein CASSPQGIKNNEQYF.

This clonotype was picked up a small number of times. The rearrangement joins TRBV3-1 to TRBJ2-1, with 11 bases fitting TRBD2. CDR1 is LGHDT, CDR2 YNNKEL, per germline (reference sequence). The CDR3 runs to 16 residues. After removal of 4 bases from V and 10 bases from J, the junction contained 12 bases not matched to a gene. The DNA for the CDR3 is TGTGCCAGCAGCCCATTAGTTAGCGGGGGGGCCGACGAGCAGTTCTTC. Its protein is CASSPLVSGGADEQFF.

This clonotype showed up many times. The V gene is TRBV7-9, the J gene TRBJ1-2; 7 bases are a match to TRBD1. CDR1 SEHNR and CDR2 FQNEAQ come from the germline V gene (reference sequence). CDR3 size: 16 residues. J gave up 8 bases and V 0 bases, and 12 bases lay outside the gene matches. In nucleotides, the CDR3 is TGTGCCAGCAGCTTAGCCCCGACAGGGAGGTGGAGCGGCTACACCTTC. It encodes CASSLAPTGRWSGYTF.

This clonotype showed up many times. CDR3 in amino acids: CASMFQGRWHTQYF. Written as DNA, the CDR3 is TGTGCCAGCATGTTTCAGGGAAGGTGGCATACGCAGTATTTT. The chain has TRBV12-3 or TRBV12-4 and TRBJ2-3; tentatively, D is TRBD1 (5 bases). There are 14 residues in the CDR3. Trimming cost V 7 bases and J 7 bases, with 18 bases left between them.

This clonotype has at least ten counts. The CDR3 nucleotides are TGTGCCAGCAGTGGACTTACAAGCAATCAGCCCCAGCATTTT. It yields the protein CASSGLTSNQPQHF. The chain recombines TRBV25-1 with TRBJ1-5, with no clear D. This CDR3 spans 14 amino acids. V lost 4 bases, J lost 1 base, and 8 bases lay in between. In germline, CDR1 is MGHDK, CDR2 SYGVNS. Drawing the rest from reference TRBV25-1 and TRBJ1-5, the complete variable domain is EADIYQTPRYLVIGTGKKITLECSQTMGHDKMYWYQQDPGMELHLIHYSYGVNSTEKGDLSSESTVSRIRTEHFPLTLESARPSHTSQYLCASSGLTSNQPQHFGDGTRLSIL.

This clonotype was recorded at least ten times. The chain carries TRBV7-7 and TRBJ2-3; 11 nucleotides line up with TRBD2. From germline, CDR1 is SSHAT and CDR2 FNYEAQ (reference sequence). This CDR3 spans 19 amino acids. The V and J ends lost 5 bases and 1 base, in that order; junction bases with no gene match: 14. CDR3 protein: CASSLSPLSGLAGTDTQYF. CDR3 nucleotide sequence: TGTGCCAGCAGCCTATCCCCTCTCTCGGGACTAGCGGGCACAGATACGCAGTATTTT.

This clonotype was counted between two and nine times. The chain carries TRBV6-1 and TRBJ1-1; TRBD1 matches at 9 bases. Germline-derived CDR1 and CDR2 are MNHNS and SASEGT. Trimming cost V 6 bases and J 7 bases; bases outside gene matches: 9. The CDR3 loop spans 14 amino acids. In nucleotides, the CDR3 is TGTGCCAGCAGGACAGGGGGAAGTATTGGTGAAGCTTTCTTT. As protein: CASRTGGSIGEAFF.

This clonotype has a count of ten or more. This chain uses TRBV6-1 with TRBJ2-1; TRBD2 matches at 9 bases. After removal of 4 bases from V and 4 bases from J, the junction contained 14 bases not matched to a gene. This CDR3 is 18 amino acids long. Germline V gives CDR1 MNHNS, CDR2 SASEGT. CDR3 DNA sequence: TGTGCCAGCAGTGCTCGCTCATCAGCGGGGGGCCTTTACAATGAGCAGTTCTTC. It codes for CASSARSSAGGLYNEQFF.

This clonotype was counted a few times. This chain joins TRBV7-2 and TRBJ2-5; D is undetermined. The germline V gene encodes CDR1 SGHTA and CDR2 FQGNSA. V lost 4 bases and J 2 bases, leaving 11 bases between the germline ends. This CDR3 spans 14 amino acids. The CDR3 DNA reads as TGTGCCAGCAGCTCAATCACGGCTCAAGAGACCCAGTACTTC. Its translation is CASSSITAQETQYF. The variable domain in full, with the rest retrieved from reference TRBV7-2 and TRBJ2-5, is GAGVSQSPSNKVTEKGKDVELRCDPISGHTALYWYRQSLGQGLEFLIYFQGNSAPDKSGLPSDRFSAERTGGSVSTLTIQRTQQEDSAVYLCASSSITAQETQYFGPGTRLLVL.